Listed below are T cell receptor beta chains from one sample, sequenced in a study of blood T cell repertoires in COVID-19. Produced via immunoSEQ multiplex PCR; TCRdb's table is partial and in-frame only. This table has roughly 260,000 clones, 85% to 90% appearing once. Source material: peripheral blood. The source of these receptors is a young woman with COVID-19, enrolled during active disease. CDR3s include the opening cysteine and the closing phenylalanine or tryptophan. D genes are given only for firm matches. Expanded clones get a size class; other rows say once, few or many, or leave the size out.

d_gene,j_gene,abundance,v_gene,CDR3nt,CDR3aa
.,TRBJ2-1,.,TRBV29-1,TGCAGCGTTGTAGGTGACAGAGAGTACAATGAGCAGTTCTTC,CSVVGDREYNEQFF
TRBD2,TRBJ2-3,.,TRBV3-1/TRBV3-2,TGTGCCAGCAGCCAAGGGGGACTAGGAGATACGCAGTATTTT,CASSQGGLGDTQYF
.,TRBJ1-5,.,TRBV4-1,TGCGCCAGCAGCCACACAGGGCATCAGCCCCAGCATTTT,CASSHTGHQPQHF
TRBD1,TRBJ1-1,.,TRBV5-1,TGCGCCAGCACCGAGGGGGCTGTGAACACTGAAGCTTTCTTT,CASTEGAVNTEAFF
.,TRBJ2-5,.,TRBV19,TGTGCCAGTAGTAAAGGGAGCCAAGAGACCCAGTACTTC,CASSKGSQETQYF
.,TRBJ1-3,.,TRBV5-4,TGTGCCAGCAGCTTGGCCGGGTACTCTGGAAACACCATATATTTT,CASSLAGYSGNTIYF
TRBD2,TRBJ2-5,.,TRBV5-1,TGCGCCAGCAGCTTCGTCCCTAGCGGACAAGAGACCCAGTACTTC,CASSFVPSGQETQYF
.,TRBJ2-2,.,TRBV27,TGTGCCAGCAGCAGGTTGGACACCGGGGAGCTGTTTTTT,CASSRLDTGELFF
.,TRBJ1-4,.,TRBV4-1,TGCGCCAGCAGCCAAGACGGGGTTGCAACTAATGAAAAACTGTTTTTT,CASSQDGVATNEKLFF
.,TRBJ1-2,.,TRBV11-2,TGTGCCAGCAGCTTAGCGGGTAGGGGCTATGGCTACACCTTC,CASSLAGRGYGYTF
.,TRBJ1-2,once,TRBV28,TGTGCCAGCACTCGGAGCCCATTCGGTGGGGGCTACACCTTC,CASTRSPFGGGYTF
.,TRBJ2-2,once,TRBV15,TGTGCCACCAGCAGAGTCAGGGGCCTCGACACCGGGGAGCTGTTTTTT,CATSRVRGLDTGELFF
TRBD1,TRBJ1-5,.,TRBV28,TGTGCCAGCAGGGGACAGGAGGGCAATCAGCCCCAGCATTTT,CASRGQEGNQPQHF
.,TRBJ2-3,.,TRBV11-3,TGTGCCAGCAGCCCATTCCGTGAGGATACGCAGTATTTT,CASSPFREDTQYF
TRBD2,TRBJ2-5,once,TRBV27,TGTGCCAGCAGTCCCTGGACTAGCGGGACGACTGGGGAGACCCAGTACTTC,CASSPWTSGTTGETQYF